This TCR beta chain was sequenced during a study of T-cell memory formation after mild COVID-19. Points from the study as a whole: Contracting CD4+ clones sat mainly in CM and EM; CD8+ in EMRA. Second-wave clones peaking on day 37 lacked confirmed SARS-CoV-2 specificity.

Using constant-segment primers, 5'RACE produced TCR alpha and TCR beta cDNA libraries carrying sample barcodes and UMIs. Using its own MiXCR run on the 5' RACE reads, TCRdb lists one record per CDR3 protein. The data hold around 200,000 distinct CDR3 sequences, with under 20% observed a single time. This clonotype was seen a handful of times. Its antigen is as yet unknown. V was pared by 3 bases and J by 9 bases, with 18 bases between. CDR3 length equals 16 residues. Germline V gene lookup returns CDR1 MGHRA and CDR2 YSYEKL. The sequence was collected from a man younger than 35 who had mild COVID-19 (a few samples of this study predate the infection). Cell type and time point are not known. Material for sequencing was PBMCs or a T cell subset sorted from them (not recorded which). This chain links TRBV4-1 with TRBJ1-6; D ambiguous. The CDR3 region has the DNA TGCGCCAGCAGCCAGAGCCCGGTTCGTCGCGGTTCACCCCTCCACTTT. Translating it yields CASSQSPVRRGSPLHF.